A single T cell receptor (beta chain) is shown here with its context. This sample is drawn from a study of CD8 T cells in Susac syndrome. Random-hexamer reverse transcription was applied to about 0.45 to 1 ug RNA. Each CDR3 protein is one row after TCRdb ran MiXCR on the immunoSEQ multiplex PCR reads. The sample has about 280,000 distinct CDR3 sequences; approximately 85% are singletons. The sequence came from a human donor with multiple sclerosis. The specimen was CD8+ T cells from PBMCs.

The CDR3 spells CASRQRTSGYNEQFF. Written as DNA, the CDR3 is TGTGCCAGCAGACAAAGGACTAGCGGGTACAATGAGCAGTTCTTC. This chain uses TRBV27 with TRBJ2-1; 11 bases match TRBD2. From germline, CDR1 is MNHEY and CDR2 SMNVEV (reference sequence). CDR3 length: 15 amino acids. J gave up 4 bases and V 6 bases, and 5 bases lay outside the gene matches.